The 29 T cell receptor beta chains given below trace back to one sample, sequenced in a study of blood T cell repertoires in COVID-19. TCRdb keeps only in-frame clones here, not all; method: immunoSEQ multiplex PCR. Here the sample spans roughly 280,000 clones, approximately 85% being singletons. The sample consisted of peripheral blood. These receptors all come from a woman aged 65 to 85 with acute or convalescent COVID-19.

The CDR3 DNA is TGTGCCAGCAGTTACAAGAGCGGGGGGGTTTCCAATGAGCAGTTCTTC. It specifies CASSYKSGGVSNEQFF. The chain has TRBV6-5 and TRBJ2-1; 10 bases fit TRBD2. CDR3 length: 16 residues. The V segment lost 2 bases and the J segment 6 bases; nucleotides outside the gene matches: 7. Per germline, CDR1 MNHEY and CDR2 SVGAGI.

This clone was seen only once. The chain is built from TRBV21-1 and TRBJ2-1; the table's D call, TRBD2, was not checked against the DNA. TRBV21-1 constitutes a pseudogene. The CDR3 length is 14 residues. CDR3 region: CASNRTSGFNEQFF. The CDR3 bases are TGTGCCAGCAATAGGACTAGCGGATTCAATGAGCAGTTCTTC.

In this sample, this clone turned up once. The gene calls are TRBV10-2 and TRBJ1-5; the D gene is possibly TRBD1 (6 bases). V was trimmed by 6 bases and J by 1 base, leaving 16 bases between them. CDR1 and CDR2 (germline): WSHSY, SAAADI. The CDR3 sequence is 16 residues long. The DNA for the CDR3 is TGCGCCAGCAGCCGCGAGGGGGGGCTAAGCAATCAGCCCCAGCATTTT. Translation: CASSREGGLSNQPQHF.

The chain combines TRBV15 with TRBJ1-4; 7 nucleotides line up with TRBD1. V trimming: 6 bases; J trimming: 8 bases; junction bases outside the gene matches: 9. CDR3 length: 14 amino acids. From germline, CDR1 is LNHNV and CDR2 YYDKDF (reference sequence). The CDR3, as DNA: TGTGCCACCAGTAAGGGGGCGAGAGGAGAAAAACTGTTTTTT. This translates into CATSKGARGEKLFF.

The chain has TRBV7-9 and TRBJ2-3; D is unclear. CDR3 length: 12 residues. V lost 2 bases and J lost 5, with 5 bases in between. Germline values: CDR1 SEHNR, CDR2 FQNEAQ (reference sequence). The CDR3 region is CASSLSRDTQYF. Here the CDR3 DNA reads TGTGCCAGCAGCTTATCGAGAGATACGCAGTATTTT.

This chain joins TRBV12-3 or TRBV12-4 and TRBJ1-5; a weak D match, TRBD1 (6 bases). V lost 5 bases and J lost 7, with 12 bases in between. The CDR3 runs 13 residues. In DNA, the CDR3 is TGTGCCAGCAGTCCCAGGGGCGGCCAGCCCCAGCATTTT. This codes for CASSPRGGQPQHF.

This clone was counted between two and nine times. The genes are TRBV4-2 and TRBJ1-2; 9 bases align to TRBD1. The CDR3 is 13 residues long. Germline V gene sequence: CDR1 LGHNA, CDR2 YNFKEQ. With 4 bases clipped from V and 6 bases from J, the junction kept 3 bases outside the gene matches. CDR3 sequence reads: CASSRTGDHGYTF. The CDR3 DNA is TGTGCCAGCAGCCGGACAGGGGACCATGGCTACACCTTC.

The chain combines TRBV7-9 with TRBJ2-1; 9 bases align to TRBD1. After removal of 5 bases from V and 9 bases from J, the junction contained 14 bases not matched to a gene. Germline CDR1 and CDR2: SEHNR and FQNEAQ (reference sequence). There are 16 residues in the CDR3. Here the CDR3 DNA reads TGTGCCAGCAGCGTAACAGGGGGCAGCTTTCGGGGTGAGCAGTTCTTC. This translates into CASSVTGGSFRGEQFF.

V usage is TRBV21-1 and J usage is TRBJ2-7; the D call TRBD1 from the table was never checked on the DNA. TRBV21-1 is a documented pseudogene. The CDR3 is 16 amino acids. The CDR3 DNA follows: TGTGCCAGCAGCAAGTTAGAGGGACAGGTATCCTACGAGCAGTACTTC. This encodes CASSKLEGQVSYEQYF.

The V and J genes are TRBV3-1 (or the pseudogene TRBV3-2) and TRBJ1-2; possibly TRBD1 for D (5 bases). Per germline, CDR1 LGHDT and CDR2 YNNKEL (reference sequence). The CDR3 length is 13 residues. Trimming took 4 bases from V and 4 from J, leaving 10 bases between them. Here the CDR3 DNA reads TGTGCCAGCAGCCCCGGGGGTGGCTATGGCTACACCTTC. Amino acids: CASSPGGGYGYTF.

The CDR3 DNA reads TGCGCCAGCAGCCCACAAACAACGGGGAATCAGCCCCAGCATTTT. It is translated as CASSPQTTGNQPQHF. The rearrangement joins TRBV4-1 to TRBJ1-5; D uncertain. V lost 4 bases, J lost 4 bases, and 14 bases lay in between. The germline gives CDR1 MGHRA, CDR2 YSYEKL. The CDR3 spans 15 residues.

The rearrangement links TRBV18 to TRBJ1-1, with D possibly being TRBD1 (5 bases). The CDR3 totals 15 residues. From germline, CDR1 is KGHSH and CDR2 LQKENI. The V and J ends lost 2 bases and 0 bases respectively, with 10 bases between them. CDR3 nucleotides: TGTGCCAGCTCACCAACAGGACGGCTGAACACTGAAGCTTTCTTT. This translates into CASSPTGRLNTEAFF.

The chain recombines TRBV7-2 with TRBJ2-3; tentative D call: TRBD2 (6 bases). This CDR3 contains 17 residues. The germline V gene has CDR1 SGHTA and CDR2 FQGNSA. With 3 bases removed from V and 2 bases from J, the gap between germline ends came to 18 bases. The CDR3 nucleotides read TGTGCCAGCAGCTTCCCCCGGGGCGGCGGGGCCACAGATACGCAGTATTTT. Translating it yields CASSFPRGGGATDTQYF.

This chain joins TRBV14 and TRBJ1-1; D is unclear. Germline assignment: CDR1 SGHDN and CDR2 FVKESK. Trimming removed 1 base from V and 9 bases from J, with 15 bases in between. The CDR3 totals 14 residues. CDR3 nucleotides: TGTGCCAGCAGCCAAGGATGGCAGCGAACCAAAGCTTTCTTT. It codes for CASSQGWQRTKAFF.

This clone turned up a few times. The chain couples TRBV2 to TRBJ1-5; maybe TRBD1 (6 bases). Germline CDR1 is SNHLY and CDR2 is FYNNEI. The CDR3 has 15 residues. The V end lost 6 bases, the J end lost 4 bases, and 16 bases lay between the germline ends. The DNA for the CDR3 is TGTGCCAGCAGCCGGGACAAGGTGGGGAATCAGCCCCAGCATTTT. It encodes CASSRDKVGNQPQHF. Full variable domain (rest looked up from reference TRBV2 and TRBJ1-5): EPEVTQTPSHQVTQMGQEVILRCVPISNHLYFYWYRQILGQKVEFLVSFYNNEISEKSEIFDDQFSVERPDGSNFTLKIRSTKLEDSAMYFCASSRDKVGNQPQHFGDGTRLSIL.

This chain's CDR3 is CASSVAPTENSPLHF. In DNA form, the CDR3 reads TGTGCCAGCAGCGTAGCCCCTACAGAGAATTCACCCCTCCACTTT. The chain links TRBV9 to TRBJ1-6; no clear D gene. The germline V gene encodes CDR1 SGDLS and CDR2 YYNGEE. The CDR3 totals 15 residues. Trimming cost V 0 bases and J 7 bases, with 11 bases left between them.

The chain combines TRBV13 with TRBJ1-1; D is perhaps TRBD1 (6 bases). The CDR3 extends over 14 amino acids. Trimming stripped 3 bases from V and 4 bases from J, with 12 bases between. Germline V gives CDR1 PRHDT, CDR2 FYEKMQ (reference sequence). Here the CDR3 reads CASSLGQGITEAFF. DNA for the CDR3: TGTGCCAGCAGCTTGGGTCAGGGGATCACTGAAGCTTTCTTT.

The chain joins TRBV10-1 to TRBJ1-4; a possible D gene is TRBD1 (6 bases). This CDR3 has 14 residues. Germline V lookup: CDR1 WNHNN, CDR2 SYGVQD (reference sequence). Trimming took 2 bases from V and 8 from J, leaving 12 bases between them. CDR3 amino acids: CASSEAGAGEKLFF. The CDR3 DNA follows: TGCGCCAGCAGTGAGGCGGGGGCTGGCGAAAAACTGTTTTTT.

The J gene is TRBJ1-6, the V gene TRBV7-2, with 8 bases lining up with TRBD1. This CDR3 comprises 14 residues. From germline, CDR1 is SGHTA and CDR2 FQGNSA. V was pared by 4 bases and J by 7 bases, with 3 bases of the junction left unmatched. The chain's CDR3 is CASSSRDRNSPLHF. In DNA, the CDR3 is TGTGCCAGCAGCTCCCGGGACAGGAATTCACCCCTCCACTTT.

Remarks on this clone: The sample has other DNA sequences that encode this CDR3 too. The CDR3, as DNA: TGTGCCAGCAGTCGGACAGGGGCTGGAAACACCATATATTTT. It encodes CASSRTGAGNTIYF. The gene calls are TRBV6-5 and TRBJ1-3, with 9 bases matching TRBD1. This CDR3 has 14 residues. Trimming removed 5 bases from V and 2 bases from J; junction bases left unmatched: 1. Per the germline V gene, CDR1 is MNHEY and CDR2 is SVGAGI.

This chain links TRBV3-1 (or the pseudogene TRBV3-2) with TRBJ2-2; maybe TRBD2 (5 bases). The CDR3 covers 13 residues. The ends were cut back, 6 bases at V and 7 bases at J, with 12 bases in the middle. Germline values: CDR1 LGHDT, CDR2 YNNKEL (reference sequence). CDR3 DNA sequence: TGTGCCAGCAGGTGGGGAGTCAGCGGGGAGCTGTTTTTT. Amino acids: CASRWGVSGELFF.

V gene TRBV2 combines with J gene TRBJ1-1; D unresolved. The CDR3 totals 14 residues. Deletions cut 3 bases from V and 4 bases from J, with 12 bases between. Germline-derived CDR1 and CDR2 are SNHLY and FYNNEI. The CDR3, as DNA: TGTGCCAGCAGTGACCCAGGCGAGAGCACTGAAGCTTTCTTT. Amino acids: CASSDPGESTEAFF.

This chain joins TRBV6-5 and TRBJ1-5; no definite D call. The CDR3 extends over 11 amino acids. CDR1 and CDR2 from the germline V gene are MNHEY and SVGAGI. V was pared by 5 bases and J by 5 bases, with 4 bases between. CDR3 amino acids: CASSRDQPQHF. As DNA, the CDR3 is TGTGCCAGCAGTCGAGATCAGCCCCAGCATTTT.

The chain recombines TRBV7-3 with TRBJ2-1; no clear D. The germline gives CDR1 SGHTA, CDR2 FQGTGA. Trimming took 3 bases from V and 8 from J, leaving 20 bases between them. The CDR3 sequence is 16 residues long. The CDR3 DNA sequence: TGTGCCAGCAGCTTTGTGAGACATAAGCTTTTGGATGAGCAGTTCTTC. This codes for CASSFVRHKLLDEQFF.

This rearrangement joins TRBV5-1 to TRBJ1-2; no definite D call. Germline V gene data show CDR1 as SGHRS and CDR2 as YFSETQ. Deletions cut 3 bases from V and 7 bases from J, with 19 bases between. This CDR3 spans 15 amino acids. The CDR3 sequence: CASSSSGQAPTGYTF. In DNA, the CDR3 is TGCGCCAGCAGCTCGAGCGGCCAGGCCCCAACTGGCTACACCTTC.

The chain employs TRBV20-1 and TRBJ1-5; tentative D call: TRBD1 (5 bases). This CDR3 comprises 14 residues. Germline V lookup: CDR1 DFQATT, CDR2 SNEGSKA (reference sequence). V lost 3 bases and J 2 bases, leaving 11 bases between the germline ends. CDR3 protein: CSASQGSGNQPQHF. The DNA for the CDR3 is TGCAGTGCTAGTCAGGGAAGTGGCAATCAGCCCCAGCATTTT.

The chain recombines TRBV2 with TRBJ1-3, with D possibly TRBD1 on 5 matching bases. This CDR3 spans 15 amino acids. The V end was cut by 7 bases, the J end by 3 bases, with 16 bases between. Germline CDR1 reads SNHLY; CDR2 reads FYNNEI. CDR3: CASTDYAGIGNTIYF. CDR3 bases: TGTGCCAGCACCGATTACGCAGGGATTGGAAACACCATATATTTT. Together with reference TRBV2 and TRBJ1-3, the CDR3 gives the full variable domain: EPEVTQTPSHQVTQMGQEVILRCVPISNHLYFYWYRQILGQKVEFLVSFYNNEISEKSEIFDDQFSVERPDGSNFTLKIRSTKLEDSAMYFCASTDYAGIGNTIYFGEGSWLTVV.

This clone was seen just once. This chain uses TRBV5-4 with TRBJ2-2, with 15 bases aligning to TRBD2. Germline CDR1 and CDR2: SGHNT and YYREEE (reference sequence). V lost 3 bases and J lost 7; bases outside the gene matches: 4. The CDR3 contains 16 residues. The CDR3 protein is CASSSGLAGGYGELFF. Written as DNA, the CDR3 is TGTGCCAGCAGCTCCGGACTAGCGGGGGGGTACGGGGAGCTGTTTTTT.

V is TRBV9 and J is TRBJ2-3; 8 nucleotides match TRBD2. Per the germline V gene, CDR1 is SGDLS and CDR2 is YYNGEE. This CDR3 has 19 amino acids. The ends lost 3 bases at V and 2 bases at J; junction bases unmatched: 17. CDR3 nucleotide sequence: TGTGCCAGCAGCGCCCTCGGGGGTCGGGCTAGCGGGTTCACAGATACGCAGTATTTT. This encodes CASSALGGRASGFTDTQYF.